This TCR beta chain is drawn from a study of CD8 T cells in ankylosing spondylitis (dated by TCRdb to about 2017). Notes on the research overall: To find TCR variants linked to disease, the study profiled T cell receptor beta repertoires in ankylosing spondylitis patients and healthy donors. Peripheral blood was sampled, and synovial fluid was also collected from ankylosing spondylitis patients. The full study cohort comprised 25 ankylosing spondylitis patients and approximately 100 healthy donors. Points the paper makes about the study in general: According to the report, matched synovial fluid samples from ankylosing spondylitis patients were significantly enriched for the disease-linked clones. Some motif variants had previously been reported in the synovial fluid and blood of reactive arthritis patients, which suggests shared mechanisms of disease initiation. Blood from ankylosing spondylitis patients appeared to be characterized by a TCR beta motif made up of under ten highly homologous amino acid variants. A CD8+ phenotype was shown by the disease-linked clones, which were found at relatively low frequencies in peripheral blood.

TCRdb lists the instrument as Illumina HiSeq 2500. Quantitative 5'-RACE with molecular barcodes was the method used to prepare the TCR beta libraries. Per the source publication's procedure: To identify disease-linked TCR variants, a new computational method was used, one built on a probabilistic model of VDJ rearrangement. The public reads were reanalyzed by TCRdb: fastp trimming at Q25, MiXCR alignment, in-frame beta chains only. Entries that share a CDR3 protein sequence are merged under the most common genes and DNA. These V and J calls are TCRdb output, not the study's own analysis. In all, the sample holds approximately 200,000 distinct CDR3 sequences, and around 13% of those were seen once. 16% of the sample is in the top ten clones. Notes on this clonotype: It lacks a known antigen. Per-nucleotide qualities are absent, and no much larger clonotype sits a single base away.

Measured from the cysteine to the phenylalanine, the CDR3 is 17 residues long. The CDR3 DNA has 51 bases and is translated from base 1. Reading the germline V gene gives CDR1 MGHDK and CDR2 SYGVNS. V and J lose 4 bases and 6 bases, and a span of 25 bases separates them. Recombination connected TRBV25-1 to TRBJ2-7, with the D gene not clear enough to name. Sequencing was performed on blood, either unsorted or a sorted T cell fraction (not recorded which). This TCR derives from a male donor with ankylosing spondylitis or in good health (not recorded which). Read as DNA, the sequence is TGTGCCAGCAGTGGCTTCAACCACCTAGGAATGGTAGGCGAGCAGTACTTC. Translated, this is CASSGFNHLGMVGEQYF.